This TCR beta chain was captured by sequencing in a study of blood T cell repertoires in COVID-19. Study as a whole: PBMCs, B-cell-depleted T cells, or T cells provided the cDNA or gDNA that made up the material.

Between the trimmed V and J ends, which lost 5 bases and 6 bases, there was a span of 10 bases. CDR3 length: 13 amino acids. In the original workflow: Estimation of nucleated cell counts relied on the amplification of reference gene primers. TCRdb's copy holds only in-frame clones and misses some; the assay was immunoSEQ multiplex PCR. Clone size and the V and J calls come from that table; the DNA yielded D and trimming. This repertoire shows around 200,000 clones, 88% found once; its top ten account for 1.5% to 2%. Sequenced material: peripheral blood. This rearrangement joins TRBV12-3 or TRBV12-4 to TRBJ2-2; no clear D. The sequence derives from a man aged 18 to 30 with active or convalescent COVID-19. DNA of the CDR3: TGTGCCAGCAGTGCGATTTTAGCCGGGGAGCTGTTTTTT. Amino acid sequence: CASSAILAGELFF.